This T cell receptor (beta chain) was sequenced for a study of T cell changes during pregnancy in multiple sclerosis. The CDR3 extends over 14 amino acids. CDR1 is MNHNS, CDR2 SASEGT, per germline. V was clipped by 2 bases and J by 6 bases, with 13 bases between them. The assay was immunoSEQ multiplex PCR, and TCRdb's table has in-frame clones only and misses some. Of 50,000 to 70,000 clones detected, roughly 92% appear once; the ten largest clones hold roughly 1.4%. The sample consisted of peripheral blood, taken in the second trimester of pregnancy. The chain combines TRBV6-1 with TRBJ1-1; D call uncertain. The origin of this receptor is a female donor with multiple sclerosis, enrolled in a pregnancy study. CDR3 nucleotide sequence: TGTGCCAGCAGTGAAAATCCCCAGGCAGCTGAAGCTTTCTTT. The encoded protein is CASSENPQAAEAFF.